The rows below give T cell receptor beta chains drawn from one sample of a study of T-cell reconstitution after alpha-beta-depleted transplantation in children. Each CDR3 protein is one row after TCRdb ran MiXCR on the PCR reads. This sample has about 500,000 distinct CDR3 sequences, with approximately 32% found just once. The source material was PBMCs from the stem cell graft donor, sampled from the stem cell graft. These receptors came from a human donor who donated a stem cell graft to a child with aplastic anemia. Each CDR3 is given without its conserved first and last residue. The order of the fields is clone size, V gene, J gene, D gene, CDR3 protein. The D gene is left open where the match is weak. Not every row has a clone size; where given, it reads once, few, many or a size class.

>few|TRBV7-2|TRBJ1-5|NA
ASSLTVGENQPQH
>NA|TRBV20-1|TRBJ2-1|TRBD2
SAGGGSANNEQF
>few|TRBV6-5|TRBJ1-1|NA
ASSYSEGMNTEAF
>few|TRBV4-3|TRBJ2-1|TRBD1
ASSQEVPGGYNEQF
>NA|TRBV4-3|TRBJ2-7|NA
ASSQDLRGGFSHEQY
>NA|TRBV10-3|TRBJ1-1|NA
AIKMLNTEAF
>NA|TRBV12-3/TRBV12-4|TRBJ2-1|TRBD2
ASSLGGRAPNEQF
>few|TRBV7-2|TRBJ2-5|NA
ASSPGGRRAETQY
>NA|TRBV5-1|TRBJ1-1|NA
ASSSVGGLNTEAF
>NA|TRBV12-3/TRBV12-4|TRBJ1-5|NA
ASSLRDGDQPQH
>NA|TRBV9|TRBJ1-3|NA
ASSVEAGPETGNTIY
>few|TRBV11-2|TRBJ2-2|TRBD1
ASSLGTGLGELF
>NA|TRBV4-3|TRBJ2-3|TRBD2
ASSLQREGGDTQY
>once|TRBV7-8|TRBJ1-1|NA
ASSLLQLNTEAF
>NA|TRBV12-3/TRBV12-4|TRBJ2-4|NA
ASSLFIAKNIQY
>once|TRBV6-6|TRBJ1-5|NA
ASSYPNLRGDITDQPQH
>NA|TRBV7-2|TRBJ2-1|TRBD1
ASSLGTGGVNEQF
>NA|TRBV20-1|TRBJ1-1|NA
SARADTPGLGAF
>few|TRBV7-4|TRBJ2-2|NA
ASSLGGVRSGELF
>NA|TRBV28|TRBJ2-5|NA
ASRTIEGPRETQY